These 10 T cell receptor beta chains share one sample of origin, sequenced in a study of CXCR3-negative and CXCR3-positive naive CD8 T cells. Via 5' RACE with UMI labels, TRB cDNA libraries were prepared. TCRdb reprocessed the 5' RACE reads and reports one entry per CDR3 protein, with no DNA. The table lists around 52,000 distinct CDR3 sequences, with 23% in the top ten. The sequenced material came from memory CD8+ T cells from blood. All receptors derive from a human donor in good health. Some clones in this sample may be carry-over from other donors' samples.

This sequence joins TRBV7-9 and TRBJ2-1; absent DNA, TCRdb's TRBD1 call cannot be checked. CDR3 length equals 16 residues. Germline V gives CDR1 SEHNR, CDR2 FQNEAQ (reference sequence). This chain's CDR3 is CASSPRTGGTYNEQFF.

By frequency, this clonotype is medium-sized (0.01 to 0.1%). The chain employs TRBV6-4 and TRBJ2-3; with no DNA, the TCRdb D assignment of TRBD2 cannot be verified. CDR3 length: 15 residues. Germline V gives CDR1 MRHNA, CDR2 SNTAGT. CDR3 amino acids: CASSVEASGIDTQYF.

The rearrangement joins TRBV23-1 to TRBJ2-3; checking the TCRdb D call of TRBD2 is not possible without DNA. TRBV23-1 is labeled an ORF, and its function is uncertain. The CDR3 is 13 amino acids. This chain's CDR3 is CASSGGETDTQYF.

The rearrangement links TRBV19 to TRBJ2-7. The CDR3 is made up of 12 amino acids. The V gene's germline CDR1 is LNHDA and CDR2 SQIVND (reference sequence). This CDR3 is CASSIQGYEQYF.

V gene TRBV28 combines with J gene TRBJ1-2; the D call of TRBD1 rests on TCRdb alone, since no DNA is present to check it. From germline, CDR1 is MDHEN and CDR2 SYDVKM. CDR3 length: 11 amino acids. The CDR3 sequence: CASIGGMSYTF.

The CDR3 loop is CASSIEGRNTGELFF. The chain recombines TRBV19 with TRBJ2-2. Germline CDR1 and CDR2: LNHDA and SQIVND (reference sequence). This CDR3 is built from 15 residues.

V usage is TRBV30 and J usage is TRBJ2-5; TCRdb selects TRBD1, and the lack of DNA leaves this call unchecked. The CDR3 has 19 residues. The germline CDR1 and CDR2 sequences are GTSNPN and SVGIG (reference sequence). The CDR3 region is CAWSVPEQVRGPYQETQYF.

The CDR3 region is CSVEGQEAYEQYF. The chain links TRBV29-1 to TRBJ2-7. This CDR3 is 13 amino acids long. The germline gives CDR1 SQVTM, CDR2 ANQGSEA.

The chain combines TRBV2 with TRBJ1-4. Germline loops: CDR1 SNHLY, CDR2 FYNNEI. CDR3 length equals 14 residues. The CDR3 reads CASRLPGSNEKLFF.

This sequence joins TRBV6-2 or TRBV6-3 and TRBJ2-1; TCRdb calls TRBD1, which cannot be checked without DNA. CDR1 and CDR2 (germline): MNHEY, SVGEGT. CDR3 size: 13 residues. The CDR3 spells CASSYFSRSEQFF.